These T cell receptor beta chains were read from a single sample in a study of blood T cell repertoires in COVID-19. Only in-frame clones appear in the TCRdb table, and some are missing; sequencing was by immunoSEQ multiplex PCR. The data contain approximately 100,000 clones, approximately 80% of them singletons. The source material was peripheral blood. The origin of the receptors is a human donor in a cohort sampled during active COVID-19. CDR3s include the opening cysteine and the closing phenylalanine or tryptophan. Each record gives: V gene, J gene, clone size, D gene, CDR3 DNA, CDR3 protein. D genes are given only for firm matches. Rows may omit the clone size; those that give it use once, few, many or a size class.

V gene: TRBV29-1; J gene: TRBJ1-1; clone size: .; D gene: TRBD1; CDR3 DNA: TGCAGCGTTACCACAGGGGGTTCGGGCACTGAAGCTTTCTTT; CDR3 protein: CSVTTGGSGTEAFF
V gene: TRBV5-1; J gene: TRBJ2-3; clone size: .; D gene: .; CDR3 DNA: TGCGCCAGCAGCTCCATCGGGGAGAGGGCAGATACGCAGTATTTT; CDR3 protein: CASSSIGERADTQYF
V gene: TRBV28; J gene: TRBJ1-6; clone size: .; D gene: .; CDR3 DNA: TGTGCCAGCAGTCCCTCTGGACAGCTAATTGGTTCACCCCTCCACTTT; CDR3 protein: CASSPSGQLIGSPLHF
V gene: TRBV5-6; J gene: TRBJ1-1; clone size: .; D gene: .; CDR3 DNA: TGTGCCAGCAGCTGGTCGCCCGGGATGAACACTGAAGCTTTCTTT; CDR3 protein: CASSWSPGMNTEAFF
V gene: TRBV11-2; J gene: TRBJ2-4; clone size: .; D gene: .; CDR3 DNA: TGTGCCAGCAGCTTAGAGGCGGCAGTTGAAAACATTCAGTACTTC; CDR3 protein: CASSLEAAVENIQYF
V gene: TRBV28; J gene: TRBJ1-6; clone size: .; D gene: TRBD1; CDR3 DNA: TGTGCCAGCGAGGGGGCCAAGGGGGCCACAAGAAGCTCCTATAATTCACCCCTCCACTTT; CDR3 protein: CASEGAKGATRSSYNSPLHF
V gene: TRBV27; J gene: TRBJ1-1; clone size: .; D gene: .; CDR3 DNA: TGTGCCAGCAGTGACACAGGGATCACTGAAGCTTTCTTT; CDR3 protein: CASSDTGITEAFF
V gene: TRBV4-3; J gene: TRBJ1-2; clone size: .; D gene: .; CDR3 DNA: TGCGCCAGCAGCCAAGGGGGGGCGGGAGAGACTAACTATGGCTACACCTTC; CDR3 protein: CASSQGGAGETNYGYTF
V gene: TRBV2; J gene: TRBJ2-7; clone size: .; D gene: TRBD2; CDR3 DNA: TGTGCCAGCACCGAAGGCGGGGGGGGGAGGGAGCAGTACTTC; CDR3 protein: CASTEGGGGREQYF
V gene: TRBV3-1/TRBV3-2; J gene: TRBJ2-7; clone size: .; D gene: TRBD2; CDR3 DNA: TGTGCCAGCAGCCGTTGGACTAGCGGGAGTAAACCCGGGCAGTACTTC; CDR3 protein: CASSRWTSGSKPGQYF
V gene: TRBV27; J gene: TRBJ1-1; clone size: .; D gene: .; CDR3 DNA: TGTGCCAGCAGTTTCGGGGGTAACACTGAAGCTTTCTTT; CDR3 protein: CASSFGGNTEAFF
V gene: TRBV6-6; J gene: TRBJ1-6; clone size: .; D gene: .; CDR3 DNA: TGTGCCAGCAGTCGTACTATGGGGGCCGCGGATAATTCACCCCTCCACTTT; CDR3 protein: CASSRTMGAADNSPLHF
V gene: TRBV30; J gene: TRBJ1-3; clone size: .; D gene: .; CDR3 DNA: TGTGCCTGGAGTTCGGGCAGGGGTGGAAACACCATATATTTT; CDR3 protein: CAWSSGRGGNTIYF
V gene: TRBV3-1/TRBV3-2; J gene: TRBJ1-5; clone size: .; D gene: TRBD1; CDR3 DNA: TGTGCCAGCAGCGGGACAGGGAACGGCAATCAGCCCCAGCATTTT; CDR3 protein: CASSGTGNGNQPQHF
V gene: TRBV19; J gene: TRBJ2-6; clone size: once; D gene: TRBD1; CDR3 DNA: TGTGCCAGTAGTCGCGCGCCCCAGTCAGGGACAGGGGGAAGGAACGTCCTGACTTTC; CDR3 protein: CASSRAPQSGTGGRNVLTF
V gene: TRBV2; J gene: TRBJ1-2; clone size: .; D gene: .; CDR3 DNA: TGTGCCAGCAGTGAGACAGCGAGCTATGGCTACACCTTC; CDR3 protein: CASSETASYGYTF
V gene: TRBV4-3; J gene: TRBJ1-1; clone size: .; D gene: TRBD1; CDR3 DNA: TGCGCCAGCAGCCAAGACCTCCTGACAGGGTGGACTGAAGCTTTCTTT; CDR3 protein: CASSQDLLTGWTEAFF
V gene: TRBV4-2; J gene: TRBJ2-7; clone size: .; D gene: .; CDR3 DNA: TGTGCCAGCAGCCCCTATGACGGACAGCCCCAAATCGAGAAGTACTTC; CDR3 protein: CASSPYDGQPQIEKYF
V gene: TRBV30; J gene: TRBJ1-2; clone size: .; D gene: TRBD1; CDR3 DNA: TGTGCTTGGGACAGGGGGCCAAGGACTAACTATGGCTACACCTTC; CDR3 protein: CAWDRGPRTNYGYTF
V gene: TRBV12-3/TRBV12-4; J gene: TRBJ1-4; clone size: .; D gene: .; CDR3 DNA: TGTGCCAGCGCGTGGACAACCAATGAAAAACTGTTTTTT; CDR3 protein: CASAWTTNEKLFF
V gene: TRBV28; J gene: TRBJ1-6; clone size: .; D gene: .; CDR3 DNA: TGTGCCAGCAGTATCGGCCGACGGGGGGCTCGCAATTCACCCCTCCACTTT; CDR3 protein: CASSIGRRGARNSPLHF
V gene: TRBV6-4; J gene: TRBJ2-5; clone size: few; D gene: TRBD1; CDR3 DNA: TGTGCCAGCAGCCAGGGGGCGCGGGAGACCCAGTACTTC; CDR3 protein: CASSQGARETQYF
V gene: TRBV30; J gene: TRBJ2-2; clone size: .; D gene: .; CDR3 DNA: TGTGCCGGACACAGCCAGAACACCGGGGAGCTGTTTTTT; CDR3 protein: CAGHSQNTGELFF
V gene: TRBV29-1; J gene: TRBJ2-2; clone size: .; D gene: TRBD1; CDR3 DNA: TGCAGCGTTGGAGGACAGGGTGGCACCGGGGAGCTGTTTTTT; CDR3 protein: CSVGGQGGTGELFF
V gene: TRBV7-8; J gene: TRBJ1-5; clone size: .; D gene: TRBD1; CDR3 DNA: TGTGCCAGCAGCGCGCTAGGACAGGGACCCAATCAGCCCCAGCATTTT; CDR3 protein: CASSALGQGPNQPQHF
V gene: TRBV28; J gene: TRBJ1-1; clone size: .; D gene: TRBD1; CDR3 DNA: TGTGCCAGCAGGCGGACAGGGTTTAGTGACACTGAAGCTTTCTTT; CDR3 protein: CASRRTGFSDTEAFF
V gene: TRBV29-1; J gene: TRBJ2-7; clone size: once; D gene: TRBD1; CDR3 DNA: TGCAGCGTTGGGGGGACAGGATCCTACGAGCAGTACTTC; CDR3 protein: CSVGGTGSYEQYF
V gene: TRBV7-6; J gene: TRBJ1-2; clone size: many; D gene: TRBD1; CDR3 DNA: TGTGCCAGCAGCTTAGGGGGACAGGGTGGCTATGGCTACACCTTC; CDR3 protein: CASSLGGQGGYGYTF
V gene: TRBV19; J gene: TRBJ2-1; clone size: .; D gene: TRBD2; CDR3 DNA: TGTGCCAGTAGTATAGGCCGGACTAGCAATGAGCAGTTCTTC; CDR3 protein: CASSIGRTSNEQFF
V gene: TRBV3-1/TRBV3-2; J gene: TRBJ2-2; clone size: once; D gene: .; CDR3 DNA: TGTGCCAGCAGCCATCAACAGGTTTCCCAAACCGGGGAGCTGTTTTTT; CDR3 protein: CASSHQQVSQTGELFF
V gene: TRBV18; J gene: TRBJ2-7; clone size: .; D gene: .; CDR3 DNA: TGTGCCAGCTCACCCGGGACTGTCGAGCAGTACTTC; CDR3 protein: CASSPGTVEQYF
V gene: TRBV28; J gene: TRBJ2-2; clone size: .; D gene: .; CDR3 DNA: TGTACCAGCAGACTCACAGGGACCACGAACACCGGGGAGCTGTTTTTT; CDR3 protein: CTSRLTGTTNTGELFF
V gene: TRBV19; J gene: TRBJ1-2; clone size: .; D gene: .; CDR3 DNA: TGTGCCAGTAAGGACTATACTGGCTACACCTTC; CDR3 protein: CASKDYTGYTF
V gene: TRBV4-3; J gene: TRBJ2-7; clone size: .; D gene: .; CDR3 DNA: TGCGCCAGCAGCTTGGGACTCGACGCGACATACGAGCAGTACTTC; CDR3 protein: CASSLGLDATYEQYF
V gene: TRBV7-2; J gene: TRBJ2-1; clone size: .; D gene: .; CDR3 DNA: TGTGCCAGCAGCCCCAGGGTGGGGGAGCAGTTCTTC; CDR3 protein: CASSPRVGEQFF
V gene: TRBV27; J gene: TRBJ2-7; clone size: .; D gene: TRBD2; CDR3 DNA: TGTGCCAGCAGGATTGGGGGGGGACGATACGAGCAGTACTTC; CDR3 protein: CASRIGGGRYEQYF
V gene: TRBV30; J gene: TRBJ2-7; clone size: .; D gene: .; CDR3 DNA: TGTGCCTGGAGTGGAGCGTACGAGCAGTACTTC; CDR3 protein: CAWSGAYEQYF
V gene: TRBV27; J gene: TRBJ2-1; clone size: .; D gene: .; CDR3 DNA: TGTGCCAGCCAGGGCTCCTACAATGAGCAGTTCTTC; CDR3 protein: CASQGSYNEQFF
V gene: TRBV6-1; J gene: TRBJ1-1; clone size: .; D gene: .; CDR3 DNA: TGTGCCAGCAGTGAAGATCGGGTAAACACTGAAGCTTTCTTT; CDR3 protein: CASSEDRVNTEAFF
V gene: TRBV18; J gene: TRBJ2-1; clone size: .; D gene: TRBD2; CDR3 DNA: TGTGCCAGCTCACCGGCGGGGGGCGGGTACAATGAGCAGTTCTTC; CDR3 protein: CASSPAGGGYNEQFF
V gene: TRBV5-6; J gene: TRBJ2-1; clone size: .; D gene: .; CDR3 DNA: TGTGCCAGCAGCTTGCCACAGGTATACTACAATGAGCAGTTCTTC; CDR3 protein: CASSLPQVYYNEQFF
V gene: TRBV7-2; J gene: TRBJ2-2; clone size: .; D gene: .; CDR3 DNA: TGTGCCAGCAGCTTAGACGGGGGGCACCGGGAGCTGTTTTTT; CDR3 protein: CASSLDGGHRELFF
V gene: TRBV27; J gene: TRBJ2-7; clone size: few; D gene: TRBD1; CDR3 DNA: TGTGCCAGCAGGGACAGGGGGCTATACGAGCAGTACTTC; CDR3 protein: CASRDRGLYEQYF
V gene: TRBV27; J gene: TRBJ2-1; clone size: .; D gene: .; CDR3 DNA: TGTGCCAGCAGTTTAAGCCAGGGATTCATGCCCCTTTCCCATGAGCAGTTCTTC; CDR3 protein: CASSLSQGFMPLSHEQFF
V gene: TRBV18; J gene: TRBJ1-1; clone size: .; D gene: TRBD1; CDR3 DNA: TGTGCCAGCTCACGGACAGGGGGAAAGATGAACACTGAAGCTTTCTTT; CDR3 protein: CASSRTGGKMNTEAFF
V gene: TRBV6-5; J gene: TRBJ2-1; clone size: .; D gene: TRBD2; CDR3 DNA: TGTGCCAGCAGGATAGCGGGAGTGGGTGAGCAGTTCTTC; CDR3 protein: CASRIAGVGEQFF
V gene: TRBV4-3; J gene: TRBJ2-7; clone size: .; D gene: TRBD1; CDR3 DNA: TGCGCCAGCAGCCAAGACCGACAGGGTGGCTACGAGCAGTACTTC; CDR3 protein: CASSQDRQGGYEQYF
V gene: TRBV19; J gene: TRBJ1-1; clone size: .; D gene: .; CDR3 DNA: TGTGCCAGTAGTATAGCGAGGAACACTGAAGCTTTCTTT; CDR3 protein: CASSIARNTEAFF
V gene: TRBV5-1; J gene: TRBJ1-1; clone size: .; D gene: .; CDR3 DNA: TGCGCCAGCAGCTTGGATGGGCAGGGGAACACTGAAGCTTTCTTT; CDR3 protein: CASSLDGQGNTEAFF
V gene: TRBV19; J gene: TRBJ1-1; clone size: .; D gene: TRBD1; CDR3 DNA: TGTGCCAGTACTAATAGGGGACAGGGAAACACTGAAGCTTTCTTT; CDR3 protein: CASTNRGQGNTEAFF
V gene: TRBV3-1/TRBV3-2; J gene: TRBJ2-7; clone size: .; D gene: .; CDR3 DNA: TGTGCCAGCGGAGAAGGACTCCAGACTTTCCACGAGCAGTACTTC; CDR3 protein: CASGEGLQTFHEQYF
V gene: TRBV5-4; J gene: TRBJ1-4; clone size: .; D gene: .; CDR3 DNA: TGTGCCAGCAGCCCCCTCGGGAGAGGGCCGATTAATGAAAAACTGTTTTTT; CDR3 protein: CASSPLGRGPINEKLFF
V gene: TRBV3-1/TRBV3-2; J gene: TRBJ1-2; clone size: .; D gene: TRBD1; CDR3 DNA: TGTGCCAGCAGCCAAAGGGGGCGCGGGTATGGCTACACCTTC; CDR3 protein: CASSQRGRGYGYTF